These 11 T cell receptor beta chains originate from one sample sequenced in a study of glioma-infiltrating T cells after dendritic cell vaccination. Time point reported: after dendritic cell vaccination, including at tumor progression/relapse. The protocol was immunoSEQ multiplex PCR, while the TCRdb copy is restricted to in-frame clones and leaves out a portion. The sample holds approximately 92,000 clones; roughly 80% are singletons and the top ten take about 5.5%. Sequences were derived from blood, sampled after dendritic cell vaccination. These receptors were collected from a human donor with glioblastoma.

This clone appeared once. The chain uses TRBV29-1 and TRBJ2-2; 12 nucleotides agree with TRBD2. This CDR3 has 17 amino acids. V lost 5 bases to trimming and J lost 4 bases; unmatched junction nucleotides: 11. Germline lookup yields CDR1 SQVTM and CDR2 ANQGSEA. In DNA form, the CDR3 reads TGCAGCGTTCGACGACTAGCGGGGGCCGGGGGCACCGGGGAGCTGTTTTTT. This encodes CSVRRLAGAGGTGELFF.

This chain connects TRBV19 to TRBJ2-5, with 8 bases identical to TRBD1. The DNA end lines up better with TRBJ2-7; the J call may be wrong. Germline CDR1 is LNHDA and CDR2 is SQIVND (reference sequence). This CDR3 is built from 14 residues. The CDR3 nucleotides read TGTGCCAGTAGTATAGCAGGGGGCAGGAACGAGCAGTACTTC. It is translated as CASSIAGGRNEQYF.

This CDR3 reads CASSLRTSVYTQYF. CDR3 DNA sequence: TGCGCCAGCAGCTTGAGGACTAGTGTATATACGCAGTATTTT. The gene calls are TRBV5-1 and TRBJ2-3; 7 nucleotides agree with TRBD2. V was clipped by 1 base and J by 7 bases; unmatched bases: 6. This CDR3 contains 14 residues. The germline CDR1 and CDR2 sequences are SGHRS and YFSETQ.

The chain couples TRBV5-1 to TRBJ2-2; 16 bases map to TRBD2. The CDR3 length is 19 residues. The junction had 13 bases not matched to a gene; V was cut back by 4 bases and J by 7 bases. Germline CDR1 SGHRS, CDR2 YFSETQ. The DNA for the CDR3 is TGCGCCAGCAGCCTCCTCCCGGGACTAGCGGGGGGGCAGGACGGGGAGCTGTTTTTT. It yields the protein CASSLLPGLAGGQDGELFF.

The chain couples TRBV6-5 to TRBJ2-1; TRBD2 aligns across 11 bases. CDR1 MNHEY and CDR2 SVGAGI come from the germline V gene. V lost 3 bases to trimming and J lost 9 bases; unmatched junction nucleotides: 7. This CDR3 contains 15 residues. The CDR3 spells CASSYLAGGVGEQFF. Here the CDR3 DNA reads TGTGCCAGCAGTTATTTAGCGGGAGGGGTTGGTGAGCAGTTCTTC.

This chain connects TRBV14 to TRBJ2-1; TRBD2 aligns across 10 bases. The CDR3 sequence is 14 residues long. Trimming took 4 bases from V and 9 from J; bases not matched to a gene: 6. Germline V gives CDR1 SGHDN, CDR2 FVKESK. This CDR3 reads CASSRGLANREQFF. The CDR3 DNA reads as TGTGCCAGCAGCCGGGGACTAGCGAATCGTGAGCAGTTCTTC.

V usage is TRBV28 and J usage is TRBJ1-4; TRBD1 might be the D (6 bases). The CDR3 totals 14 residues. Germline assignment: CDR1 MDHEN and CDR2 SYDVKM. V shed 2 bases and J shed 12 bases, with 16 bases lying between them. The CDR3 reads CASSLSQGLIELFF. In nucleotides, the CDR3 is TGTGCCAGCAGTTTAAGCCAGGGGTTAATCGAACTGTTTTTT.

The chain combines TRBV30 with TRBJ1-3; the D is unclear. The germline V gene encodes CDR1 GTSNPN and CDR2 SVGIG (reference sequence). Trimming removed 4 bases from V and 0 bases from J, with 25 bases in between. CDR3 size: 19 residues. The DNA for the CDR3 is TGTGCCTGGAAAGCAAGTAGCCCCTGGAGGAGCTTCTCTGGAAACACCATATATTTT. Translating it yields CAWKASSPWRSFSGNTIYF.

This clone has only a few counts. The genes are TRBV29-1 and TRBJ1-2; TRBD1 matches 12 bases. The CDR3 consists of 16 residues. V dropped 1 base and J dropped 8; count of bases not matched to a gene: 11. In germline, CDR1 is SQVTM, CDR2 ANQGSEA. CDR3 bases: TGCAGCGTTGAAGGGGGGACAGGGGGCGCCACAGCCGGCTACACCTTC. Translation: CSVEGGTGGATAGYTF.

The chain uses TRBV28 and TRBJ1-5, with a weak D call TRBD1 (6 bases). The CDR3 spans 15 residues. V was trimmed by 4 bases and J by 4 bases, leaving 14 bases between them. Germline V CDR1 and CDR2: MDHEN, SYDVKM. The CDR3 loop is CASSYVVGANQPQHF. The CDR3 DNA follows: TGTGCCAGCAGTTACGTCGTGGGGGCTAATCAGCCCCAGCATTTT.

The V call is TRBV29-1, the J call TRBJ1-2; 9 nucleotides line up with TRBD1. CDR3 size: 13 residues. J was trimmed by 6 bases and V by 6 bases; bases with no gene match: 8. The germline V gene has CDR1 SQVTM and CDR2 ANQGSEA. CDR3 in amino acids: CSVPGQGVHGYTF. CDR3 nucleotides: TGCAGCGTACCGGGACAGGGCGTGCATGGCTACACCTTC.